This TCR beta chain is from a study of T cells in localized non-small cell lung cancer. Some clones are missing from TCRdb's copy, which holds only in-frame ones; the method was immunoSEQ multiplex PCR. The table lists tens of thousands of clones, more than 65% of them singletons. In this sample, this clone turned up once. The CDR3 totals 14 residues. Trimming left V 6 bases short and J 2 bases short, with 13 bases between. Germline V gene sequence: CDR1 LNHDA, CDR2 SQIVND (reference sequence). The chain has TRBV19 and TRBJ1-2, with D perhaps matching TRBD1 (6 bases). Sequences were derived from PBMCs, sampled before any cancer treatment. This sequence originates from a man aged 40-75 years with stage II lung adenocarcinoma. CDR3 protein: CASRPGQQNYGYTF. CDR3 DNA: TGTGCCAGTAGACCGGGACAACAAAACTATGGCTACACCTTC.